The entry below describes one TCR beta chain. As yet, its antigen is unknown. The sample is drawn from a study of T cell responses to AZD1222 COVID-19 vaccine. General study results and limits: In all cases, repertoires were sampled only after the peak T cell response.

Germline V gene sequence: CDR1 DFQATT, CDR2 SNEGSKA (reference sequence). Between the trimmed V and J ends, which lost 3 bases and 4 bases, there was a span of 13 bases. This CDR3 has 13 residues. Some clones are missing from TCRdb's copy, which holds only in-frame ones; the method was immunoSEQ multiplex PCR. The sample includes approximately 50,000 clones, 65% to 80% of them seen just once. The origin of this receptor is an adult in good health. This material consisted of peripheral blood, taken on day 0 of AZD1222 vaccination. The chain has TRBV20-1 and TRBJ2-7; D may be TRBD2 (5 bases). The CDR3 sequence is CSASHGNMYEQYF. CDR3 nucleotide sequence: TGCAGTGCTAGTCACGGGAATATGTACGAGCAGTACTTC.